The TCR beta chain under discussion was sequenced for a study of vaccination effects on CD4 cells after COVID-19. Study results and caveats: Marked clonal contraction was seen in infection- and vaccine-induced clones late after vaccination.

As for this clone: What it binds is not known.

Antigen-specific CD4+ T cells expanded by the ViraFEST assay with viral peptide pools were then sequenced. Scientists isolated CD4+ T cells after a roughly nine-day culture period ended. Approximately 2 million PBMC per well received 9 to 10 IU/ml IL-2 and approximately 10 ug/ml peptides in culture. Cultures got half-medium changes with IL-2 on days 3 and 7. V shed 2 bases, J shed 2 bases, and the junction held 8 bases outside the gene matches. Germline values: CDR1 MDHEN, CDR2 SYDVKM. The CDR3 sequence is 18 residues long. Clones were read by immunoSEQ multiplex PCR, and TCRdb kept only the in-frame ones, dropping some. This table holds around 30,000 clones, about 72% found once.

V usage is TRBV28 and J usage is TRBJ2-6, with 8 bases lining up with TRBD1. The sequences come from CD4+ T cells from PBMCs cultured with HCoV-229E spike peptides, collected before COVID-19 vaccination. The clonotype originates from a human donor who received a COVID-19 vaccine. The CDR3 coding sequence is TGTGCCAGCAGTTTACGAGGCAGGGGGCGAACTGGGGCCAACGTCCTGACTTTC. It is translated as CASSLRGRGRTGANVLTF.